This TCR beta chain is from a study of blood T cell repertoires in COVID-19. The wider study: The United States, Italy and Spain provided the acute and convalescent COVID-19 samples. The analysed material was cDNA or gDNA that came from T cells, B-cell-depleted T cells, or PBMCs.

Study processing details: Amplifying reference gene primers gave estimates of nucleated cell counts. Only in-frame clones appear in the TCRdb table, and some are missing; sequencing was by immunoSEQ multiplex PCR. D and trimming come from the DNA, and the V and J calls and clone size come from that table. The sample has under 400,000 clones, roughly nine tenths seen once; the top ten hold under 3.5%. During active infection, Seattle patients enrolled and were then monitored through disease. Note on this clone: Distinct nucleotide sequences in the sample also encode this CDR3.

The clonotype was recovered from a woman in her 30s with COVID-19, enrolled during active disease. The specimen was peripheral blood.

CDR3 bases: TGTGCCAGCAGTTCCCGACAGGGAAGTCAGCCCCAGCATTTT. This encodes CASSSRQGSQPQHF. The chain uses TRBV28 and TRBJ1-5; 7 bases fit TRBD1. The germline V gene encodes CDR1 MDHEN and CDR2 SYDVKM. Trimming removed 4 bases from V and 6 bases from J; junction bases left unmatched: 6. The CDR3 is made up of 14 amino acids.